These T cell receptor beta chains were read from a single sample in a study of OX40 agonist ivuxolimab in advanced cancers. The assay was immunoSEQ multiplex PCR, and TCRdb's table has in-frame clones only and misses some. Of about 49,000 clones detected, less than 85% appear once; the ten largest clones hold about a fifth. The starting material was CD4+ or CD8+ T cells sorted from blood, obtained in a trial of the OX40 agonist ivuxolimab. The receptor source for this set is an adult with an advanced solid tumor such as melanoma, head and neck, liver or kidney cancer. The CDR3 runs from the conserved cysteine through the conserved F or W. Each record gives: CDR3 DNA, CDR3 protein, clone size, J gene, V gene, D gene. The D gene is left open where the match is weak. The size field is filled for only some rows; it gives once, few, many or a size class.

CDR3 DNA: TGTGCCGCGGGGACAGGGACCACCGGGGAGCTGTTTTTT
CDR3 protein: CAAGTGTTGELFF
clone size: NA
J gene: TRBJ2-2
V gene: TRBV2
D gene: TRBD1

CDR3 DNA: TGTGCCAGCACCCCCAGGGCACTAGCGGACACCGGGGAGCTGTTTTTT
CDR3 protein: CASTPRALADTGELFF
clone size: NA
J gene: TRBJ2-2
V gene: TRBV7-2
D gene: TRBD2

CDR3 DNA: TGTGCCAGCAGTTTAGGGATTGGCAATCAGCCCCAGCATTTT
CDR3 protein: CASSLGIGNQPQHF
clone size: NA
J gene: TRBJ1-5
V gene: TRBV27
D gene: NA

CDR3 DNA: TGTGCCAGCAGCTTGGGCGAGAGAAGCTCTGGAAACACCATATATTTT
CDR3 protein: CASSLGERSSGNTIYF
clone size: NA
J gene: TRBJ1-3
V gene: TRBV7-1
D gene: NA

CDR3 DNA: TGTGCCAGTGGGAACAGGGATCGATCACCCCTCCACTTT
CDR3 protein: CASGNRDRSPLHF
clone size: NA
J gene: TRBJ1-6
V gene: TRBV19
D gene: NA

CDR3 DNA: TGTGCCAGCAGTCCCGGGGGCGGCACAGATACGCAGTATTTT
CDR3 protein: CASSPGGGTDTQYF
clone size: NA
J gene: TRBJ2-3
V gene: TRBV27
D gene: NA

CDR3 DNA: TGTGCCAGCAGAACAACAGGGTTGGGGGGCTACACCTTC
CDR3 protein: CASRTTGLGGYTF
clone size: once
J gene: TRBJ1-2
V gene: TRBV27
D gene: NA

CDR3 DNA: TGTGCCAGTAGTATTCAAACAACTAATGAAAAACTGTTTTTT
CDR3 protein: CASSIQTTNEKLFF
clone size: NA
J gene: TRBJ1-4
V gene: TRBV19
D gene: NA

CDR3 DNA: TGTGCCAGCAGCCCAGACCCCACCTTCACCGGGGAGCTGTTTTTT
CDR3 protein: CASSPDPTFTGELFF
clone size: NA
J gene: TRBJ2-2
V gene: TRBV5-4
D gene: NA

CDR3 DNA: TGTGCCAGCTCACAGGGAAATGAAGCTTTCTTT
CDR3 protein: CASSQGNEAFF
clone size: NA
J gene: TRBJ1-1
V gene: TRBV9
D gene: NA

CDR3 DNA: TGTGCCAGCAGTTTATATCCTGACAGGGACTTATCGAACGAGCAGTACTTC
CDR3 protein: CASSLYPDRDLSNEQYF
clone size: once
J gene: TRBJ2-7
V gene: TRBV27
D gene: NA

CDR3 DNA: TGCAGTGTTCCTGGACAGGGGATCTACAATGAGCAGTTCTTC
CDR3 protein: CSVPGQGIYNEQFF
clone size: NA
J gene: TRBJ2-1
V gene: TRBV29-1
D gene: TRBD1

CDR3 DNA: TGTGCCAGTAGTCAGGGTACCAATCAGCCCCAGCATTTT
CDR3 protein: CASSQGTNQPQHF
clone size: NA
J gene: TRBJ1-5
V gene: TRBV5-6
D gene: NA

CDR3 DNA: TGCAGCGTCCAAATGGACCCGAGCGGCTACACCTTC
CDR3 protein: CSVQMDPSGYTF
clone size: NA
J gene: TRBJ1-2
V gene: TRBV29-1
D gene: NA